The clone carrying this T cell receptor beta chain was seen a few times. Using its own MiXCR run on the 5' RACE reads, TCRdb lists one record per CDR3 protein. The repertoire has approximately 580,000 distinct CDR3 sequences, just over 20% of them found once; the top ten carry under 15%. In germline, CDR1 is LGHNA, CDR2 YSLEER. The V and J ends lost 0 bases and 3 bases respectively, with 18 bases between them. This CDR3 spans 17 amino acids. This specimen comes from a study of T-cell memory formation after mild COVID-19. The sequenced sample consisted of PBMCs or a T cell subset sorted from them (not recorded which). The receptor comes from an adult woman who had mild COVID-19 (a few samples of this study predate the infection). Cell type and time point are not known. The rearrangement links TRBV4-3 to TRBJ2-7; a weak D match, TRBD1 (6 bases). The CDR3 loop reads CASSQDSSGAPVYEQYF. As DNA, the CDR3 is TGCGCCAGCAGCCAAGACTCCTCAGGGGCCCCTGTCTACGAGCAGTACTTC.